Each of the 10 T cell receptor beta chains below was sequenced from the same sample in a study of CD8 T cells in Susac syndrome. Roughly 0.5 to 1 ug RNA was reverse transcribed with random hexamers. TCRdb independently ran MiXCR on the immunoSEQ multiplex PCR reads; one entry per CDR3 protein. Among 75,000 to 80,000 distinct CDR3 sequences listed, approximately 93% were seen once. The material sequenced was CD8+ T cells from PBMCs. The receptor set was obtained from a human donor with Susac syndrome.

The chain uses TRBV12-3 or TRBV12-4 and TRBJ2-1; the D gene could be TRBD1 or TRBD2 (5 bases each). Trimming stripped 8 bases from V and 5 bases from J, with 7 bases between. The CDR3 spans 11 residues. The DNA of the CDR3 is TGTGCCAGCCTGGGGGACAATGAGCAGTTCTTC. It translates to CASLGDNEQFF.

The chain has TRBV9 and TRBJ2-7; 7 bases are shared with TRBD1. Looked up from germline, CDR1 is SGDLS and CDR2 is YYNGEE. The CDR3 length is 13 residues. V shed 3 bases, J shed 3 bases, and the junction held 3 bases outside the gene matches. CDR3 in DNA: TGTGCCAGCAGCGGTGGGACAGACTACGAGCAGTACTTC. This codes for CASSGGTDYEQYF.

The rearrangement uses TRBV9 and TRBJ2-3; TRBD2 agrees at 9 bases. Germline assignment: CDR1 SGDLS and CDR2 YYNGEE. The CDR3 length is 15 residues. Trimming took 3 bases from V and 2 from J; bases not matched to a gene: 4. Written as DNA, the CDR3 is TGTGCCAGCAGCGACCTAGCGGGGCTCACAGATACGCAGTATTTT. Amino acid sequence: CASSDLAGLTDTQYF.

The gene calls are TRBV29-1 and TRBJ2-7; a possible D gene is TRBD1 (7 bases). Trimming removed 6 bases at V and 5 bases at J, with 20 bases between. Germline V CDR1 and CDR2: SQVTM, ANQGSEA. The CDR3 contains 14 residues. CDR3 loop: CSVWGKEGAHEQYF. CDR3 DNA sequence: TGCAGCGTGTGGGGAAAGGAGGGGGCCCACGAGCAGTACTTC.

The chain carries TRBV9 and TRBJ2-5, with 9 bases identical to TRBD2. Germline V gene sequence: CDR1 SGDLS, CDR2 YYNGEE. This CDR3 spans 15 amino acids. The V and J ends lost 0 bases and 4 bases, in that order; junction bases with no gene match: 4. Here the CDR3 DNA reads TGTGCCAGCAGCGTAGCCGGTAGCGGGGGAGAGACCCAGTACTTC. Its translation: CASSVAGSGGETQYF.

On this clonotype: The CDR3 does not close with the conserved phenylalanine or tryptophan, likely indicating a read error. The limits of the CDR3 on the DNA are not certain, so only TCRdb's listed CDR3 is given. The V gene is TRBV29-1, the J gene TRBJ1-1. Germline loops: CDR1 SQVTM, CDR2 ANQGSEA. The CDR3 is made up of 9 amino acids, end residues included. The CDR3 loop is CSVDGPRPI.

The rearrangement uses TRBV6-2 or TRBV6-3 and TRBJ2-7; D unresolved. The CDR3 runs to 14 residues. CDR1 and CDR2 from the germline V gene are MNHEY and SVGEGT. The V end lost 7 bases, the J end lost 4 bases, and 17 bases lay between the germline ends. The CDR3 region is CASMTSCGPYEQYF. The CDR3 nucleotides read TGTGCCAGCATGACATCCTGTGGCCCATACGAGCAGTACTTC.

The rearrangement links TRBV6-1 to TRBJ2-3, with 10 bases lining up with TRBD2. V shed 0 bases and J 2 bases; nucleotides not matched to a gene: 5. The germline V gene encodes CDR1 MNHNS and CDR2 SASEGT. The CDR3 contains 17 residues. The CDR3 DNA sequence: TGTGCCAGCAGTGAAGCCTTAGCGGGGGGCATCACAGATACGCAGTATTTT. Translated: CASSEALAGGITDTQYF.

CDR3 nucleotides: TGTGCCAGCACTTACGGGGCTTTGAACACCGGGGAGCTGTTTTTT. Protein sequence: CASTYGALNTGELFF. The V gene is TRBV11-2, the J gene TRBJ2-2; the D call may be TRBD1 or TRBD2 (5 bases each). The length of the CDR3 is 15 residues. Germline V gives CDR1 SGHAT, CDR2 FQNNGV. Trimming took 7 bases from V and 1 from J, leaving 13 bases between them. The variable domain in full, completed from reference TRBV11-2 and TRBJ2-2, reads EAGVAQSPRYKIIEKRQSVAFWCNPISGHATLYWYQQILGQGPKLLIQFQNNGVVDDSQLPKDRFSAERLKGVDSTLKIQPAKLEDSAVYLCASTYGALNTGELFFGEGSRLTVL.

CDR3 residues: CSARVRDQETQYF. The CDR3 DNA reads TGCAGTGCTAGAGTGCGGGACCAAGAGACCCAGTACTTC. The chain combines TRBV20-1 with TRBJ2-5; TRBD2 is a possible D gene (5 bases). This CDR3 has 13 residues. Deletions cut 1 base from V and 0 bases from J, with 6 bases between. Germline CDR1 DFQATT, CDR2 SNEGSKA (reference sequence).